Following are 5 T cell receptor beta chains from one sample sequenced in a study of T cells in women clearing cervical HPV infection. Method: immunoSEQ multiplex PCR; TCRdb's copy keeps in-frame clones and lacks some. The data show tens of thousands of clones, and the top ten clones hold over 5%. Sample: blood buffy coat. These TCRs come from a woman aged 18 to 75 with a cervical HPV16 infection that either progressed to CIN3+ or cleared (not recorded which).

Points on this clone: The read comes to an end 3 residues before the CDR3 does, leaving the germline J gene to fill in the end. The genes are TRBV5-6 and TRBJ2-3, with 8 bases that match TRBD1. V was clipped by 1 base and J by 8 bases; unmatched bases: 9. CDR1 SGHDT and CDR2 YYEEEE come from the germline V gene. The length of the CDR3 is 15 residues. The CDR3 region is CASSLFTGGRGTQYF. CDR3 DNA, as far as it was read: TGTGCCAGCAGCTTGTTTACAGGGGGTAGGGGTACG.

Concerning this clone itself: Coverage ceases 3 residues before the CDR3 finishes, and the germline J gene fills in the end. The chain couples TRBV19 to TRBJ2-3; TRBD1 matches 8 bases. CDR3 length: 12 amino acids. The germline V gene has CDR1 LNHDA and CDR2 SQIVND (reference sequence). The sequenced part of the CDR3 DNA is TGTGCCAGTAGTGACAGGGGAGAGACG. It is translated as CASSDRGET. The complete CDR3 protein is CASSDRGETQYF.

As regards this clone: At one end, the junction sequence differs from germline, possibly due to a read error. The CDR3 goes on 3 residues after the read ends, and that part is filled in from the germline J gene. This sequence joins TRBV18 and TRBJ1-2, with a tentative D call TRBD1 (5 bases). This CDR3 spans 15 amino acids. Germline CDR1 KGHSH, CDR2 LQKENI. This CDR3 is CASSPPGLAAYDYTF. The sequenced CDR3 bases are TGTGCCAGCTCCCCACCGGGACTAGCGGCCTACGAC.

About this clone: The CDR3 extends 3 residues past the end of the read, so its final part is completed from the germline J gene. The chain employs TRBV2 and TRBJ1-5; D unclear. The CDR3 totals 14 residues. Germline V gene sequence: CDR1 SNHLY, CDR2 FYNNEI. V dropped 7 bases and J dropped 4 bases, with 14 bases sitting between them. The CDR3 reads CASTPEVGNQPQHF. The CDR3 bases that were read are TGTGCCAGCACCCCCGAAGTAGGGAATCAGCCC.

With respect to this clone: The read terminates 3 residues before the CDR3 end, so the remaining end is supplied by the germline J gene. J is TRBJ1-5 and V is TRBV2; D remains ambiguous. Germline V lookup: CDR1 SNHLY, CDR2 FYNNEI. The germline V and J ends were trimmed by 2 bases and 5 bases, with 10 bases remaining between them. This CDR3 is 14 amino acids long. The CDR3 bases that were read are TGTGCCAGCAGTGAAAGCGACCGGTATCAGCCC. Translated, it gives CASSESDRYQP. The full-length CDR3 reads as CASSESDRYQPQHF.